This TCR beta chain is drawn from a study of tumor-infiltrating lymphocytes in primary liver carcinoma. Overall study context: Surgeons treated the primary liver carcinoma of the patients by surgical resection.

They got blood RNA out of unsorted whole blood and also pulled out germline DNA. TCR beta cDNA was prepared out of 500 ng total RNA by means of a constant-region primer. Modified slightly, ARM-PCR produced TCR beta libraries over three nested multiplex PCR rounds. In the first two PCR rounds, TRBV1-TRBV30 forward primers were paired with a C-beta reverse primer, and each round lasted approximately 9 cycles. One entry per CDR3 protein, called by TCRdb with MiXCR from the multiplex PCR reads. The repertoire consists of around 330,000 distinct CDR3 sequences, with roughly 60% occurring once and the leading ten covering over 15%. As concerns this clonotype: What it binds is not known.

Findings and caveats of the study: Tumors and blood were compared for top-250-clone fraction, and tumors had the significantly higher value (p = 0.039).

The CDR3 has 13 residues. The germline gives CDR1 MRHNA, CDR2 SNTAGT. Trimming removed 10 bases at V and 10 bases at J, with 20 bases between. Material for sequencing was peripheral blood. The sequence was collected from a woman younger than 45 with primary liver carcinoma and hepatitis B virus infection. The chain links TRBV6-4 to TRBJ2-1; no clear D. The CDR3 is CATALDAVGEQFF. CDR3 DNA sequence: TGTGCCACCGCCCTAGACGCGGTCGGGGAGCAGTTCTTC.